Only one count was recorded for the clone carrying this T cell receptor (beta chain). Its antigen remains unknown. The data were obtained in a study of cytomegalovirus exposure and HLA in healthy donors. Overall study findings and caveats: Cytomegalovirus status was reportedly diagnosed by the classifier with high sensitivity and specificity.

The repertoire was sequenced with immunoSEQ multiplex PCR; TCRdb's copy has only in-frame clones and lacks some. The table shows fewer than 250,000 clones, with about 87% occurring only once. Source material: PBMCs. This clonotype was sampled from a man between 18 and 29 years old in good health and CMV-seronegative.

The CDR3 spells CASSFRGDSPLHF. For the CDR3, the DNA is TGTGCCAGCAGCTTCAGGGGTGATTCACCCCTCCACTTT. This chain connects TRBV11-2 to TRBJ1-6; D might be TRBD1 (6 bases). The CDR3 has 13 amino acids. V was trimmed by 3 bases and J by 8 bases, leaving 8 bases between them. Germline assignment: CDR1 SGHAT and CDR2 FQNNGV. Filled out from reference TRBV11-2 and TRBJ1-6, the complete variable domain reads EAGVAQSPRYKIIEKRQSVAFWCNPISGHATLYWYQQILGQGPKLLIQFQNNGVVDDSQLPKDRFSAERLKGVDSTLKIQPAKLEDSAVYLCASSFRGDSPLHFGNGTRLTVT.